The 26 T cell receptor beta chains reported below all come from one sample, sequenced in a study of T cell responses to AZD1222 COVID-19 vaccine. The assay was immunoSEQ multiplex PCR, and TCRdb's table has in-frame clones only and misses some. The data hold approximately 160,000 clones, with around 93% observed a single time. Sequences were derived from peripheral blood, sampled on day 0 of AZD1222 vaccination. These receptors originate from an adult in good health.

This clone was observed a single time. The V call is TRBV20-1, the J call TRBJ1-2, with no clear D. Looked up from germline, CDR1 is DFQATT and CDR2 is SNEGSKA (reference sequence). V gave up 7 bases and J gave up 8 bases, with 5 bases separating them. The CDR3 is made up of 8 amino acids. This CDR3 is CSVRGYTF. The CDR3, as DNA: TGCAGTGTCCGGGGCTACACCTTC.

The chain recombines TRBV12-3 or TRBV12-4 with TRBJ1-1; D remains unclear. The V end was cut by 4 bases, the J end by 5 bases, with 11 bases between. The CDR3 loop spans 13 amino acids. CDR3 nucleotides: TGTGCCAGCAGTTCCCTCGGGCGAACTGAAGCTTTCTTT. Protein product: CASSSLGRTEAFF.

The rearrangement joins TRBV19 to TRBJ1-2; D gene ambiguous. The germline V gene encodes CDR1 LNHDA and CDR2 SQIVND (reference sequence). The CDR3 loop spans 12 amino acids. V was clipped by 3 bases and J by 7 bases, with 9 bases between them. The CDR3 nucleotides read TGTGCCAGTAGTATGCCCTGGGCTGGCTACACCTTC. This codes for CASSMPWAGYTF.

The rearrangement uses TRBV28 and TRBJ1-4, with D tentatively TRBD1 (6 bases). Trimming left V 8 bases short and J 6 bases short, with 19 bases between. CDR1 is MDHEN, CDR2 SYDVKM, per germline. The CDR3 extends over 15 amino acids. The CDR3 sequence: CASVHGGARYEKLFF. The CDR3 DNA reads TGTGCCAGCGTGCACGGGGGGGCGCGCTATGAAAAACTGTTTTTT.

The chain uses TRBV7-2 and TRBJ2-2; no firm D call. Trimming pared 1 base from V and 6 bases from J, leaving 6 bases between. The CDR3 covers 13 residues. The germline gives CDR1 SGHTA, CDR2 FQGNSA. DNA for the CDR3: TGTGCCAGCAGCTTAGTTTGGCCCGGGGAGCTGTTTTTT. It encodes CASSLVWPGELFF.

The rearrangement links TRBV6-6 to TRBJ2-5, with D perhaps being TRBD1 or TRBD2 (6 bases each). Germline CDR1 and CDR2: MNHNY and SVGAGI (reference sequence). There are 12 residues in the CDR3. V was cut by 8 bases and J by 5 bases, with 12 bases left in between. In DNA, the CDR3 is TGTGCCAGCGGGGGGCTAGTGGAGACCCAGTACTTC. Amino acids: CASGGLVETQYF.

V is TRBV5-4 and J is TRBJ1-1; D is perhaps TRBD1 (5 bases). The germline V gene encodes CDR1 SGHNT and CDR2 YYREEE (reference sequence). V lost 2 bases, J lost 0 bases, and 8 bases lay in between. This CDR3 contains 14 residues. CDR3 in DNA: TGTGCCAGCAGCTTAACAGGAATGAACACTGAAGCTTTCTTT. It translates to CASSLTGMNTEAFF.

The rearrangement uses TRBV5-6 and TRBJ1-2, with 7 positions matching TRBD1. Germline-derived CDR1 and CDR2 are SGHDT and YYEEEE. This CDR3 region has 12 residues. V trimming: 4 bases; J trimming: 6 bases; junction bases outside the gene matches: 3. CDR3 coding DNA: TGTGCCAGCAGCCCCCAGGGGGATGGCTACACCTTC. This encodes CASSPQGDGYTF.

This chain joins TRBV6-5 and TRBJ2-7; 7 bases are shared with TRBD1. V lost 0 bases, J lost 0 bases, and 5 bases stayed unmatched. Germline V gene lookup returns CDR1 MNHEY and CDR2 SVGAGI. The CDR3 has 16 amino acids. The CDR3 sequence is CASSYSDRHSSYEQYF. CDR3 DNA: TGTGCCAGCAGTTACTCGGACAGGCATAGCTCCTACGAGCAGTACTTC.

The rearrangement links TRBV2 to TRBJ1-6; no clear D. The germline V gene encodes CDR1 SNHLY and CDR2 FYNNEI. This CDR3 has 17 amino acids. Trimming removed 7 bases at V and 0 bases at J, with 16 bases between. The CDR3 nucleotides read TGTGCCAGCACCCCCGAGCGGGGAAGCTCCTATAATTCACCCCTCCACTTT. This translates into CASTPERGSSYNSPLHF. The full variable domain, completed using reference TRBV2 and TRBJ1-6, is EPEVTQTPSHQVTQMGQEVILRCVPISNHLYFYWYRQILGQKVEFLVSFYNNEISEKSEIFDDQFSVERPDGSNFTLKIRSTKLEDSAMYFCASTPERGSSYNSPLHFGNGTRLTVT.

The chain employs TRBV7-2 and TRBJ2-5; 7 bases are a match to TRBD1. Unmatched junction bases numbered 13, after V lost 1 base and J lost 5 bases. Germline V gene lookup returns CDR1 SGHTA and CDR2 FQGNSA. CDR3 length: 17 amino acids. The CDR3, as DNA: TGTGCCAGCAGCTTAGAGACAGGGAATGGAGTAGGGGAGACCCAGTACTTC. It is translated as CASSLETGNGVGETQYF.

The genes are TRBV19 and TRBJ2-3, with 12 bases identical to TRBD1. Germline V lookup: CDR1 LNHDA, CDR2 SQIVND (reference sequence). V was clipped by 4 bases and J by 1 base; unmatched bases: 3. CDR3 length: 16 amino acids. This CDR3 is CASSTGTGGGTDTQYF. CDR3 nucleotides: TGTGCCAGTAGTACGGGGACAGGGGGCGGCACAGATACGCAGTATTTT.

A word on this clone: The junction departs from the called germline gene at one end, perhaps through a read error. The rearrangement joins TRBV7-8 to TRBJ2-3; D gene uncertain. This CDR3 comprises 16 residues. Germline V gene lookup returns CDR1 SGHVS and CDR2 FQNEAQ. Here the CDR3 DNA reads TGTGCCAGCAGCCTTCGGGTCCCCGCTCCCACAAATACGCAGTATTTT. Translated: CASSLRVPAPTNTQYF.

The chain joins TRBV10-3 to TRBJ1-3; the D gene is possibly TRBD1 (5 bases). Trimming pared 4 bases from V and 2 bases from J, leaving 9 bases between. The CDR3 sequence is 14 residues long. Germline V gene lookup returns CDR1 ENHRY and CDR2 SYGVKD. The CDR3 region is CAISVGGPGNTIYF. The CDR3 DNA is TGTGCCATCAGTGTTGGGGGACCTGGAAACACCATATATTTT.

About this clone: One end of the junction varies from germline; a read error may be responsible. CDR3 nucleotides: TGTGCCAGCACCCGACTAGCGGGAGGGCCGGAGCCGTTCTTC. As protein: CASTRLAGGPEPFF. The rearrangement joins TRBV13 to TRBJ2-1; 14 positions match TRBD2. The CDR3 is made up of 14 amino acids. The germline gives CDR1 PRHDT, CDR2 FYEKMQ (reference sequence). The whole variable domain, remainder taken from reference TRBV13 and TRBJ2-1, is AAGVIQSPRHLIKEKRETATLKCYPIPRHDTVYWYQQGPGQDPQFLISFYEKMQSDKGSIPDRFSAQQFSDYHSELNMSSLELGDSALYFCASTRLAGGPEPFFGPGTRLTVL.

V is TRBV27 and J is TRBJ1-6; 8 positions agree with TRBD1. The CDR3 has 15 amino acids. Looked up from germline, CDR1 is MNHEY and CDR2 is SMNVEV (reference sequence). J lost 8 bases, V lost 5 bases, and 8 bases had no gene match. The CDR3 bases are TGTGCCAGCAGTGCGCCCGGGACAGGCGATTCACCCCTCCACTTT. This sequence encodes CASSAPGTGDSPLHF.

This sequence joins TRBV2 and TRBJ2-2, with 14 bases aligning to TRBD2. The CDR3 extends over 15 amino acids. From germline, CDR1 is SNHLY and CDR2 FYNNEI. V lost 8 bases and J lost 5; bases outside the gene matches: 4. The CDR3 DNA reads TGTGCCAGCGCGGGACTAGCGGGAGCAACCGGGGAGCTGTTTTTT. Protein product: CASAGLAGATGELFF. The variable domain in full, completed from reference TRBV2 and TRBJ2-2, reads EPEVTQTPSHQVTQMGQEVILRCVPISNHLYFYWYRQILGQKVEFLVSFYNNEISEKSEIFDDQFSVERPDGSNFTLKIRSTKLEDSAMYFCASAGLAGATGELFFGEGSRLTVL.

The chain uses TRBV12-5 and TRBJ1-5; a possible D gene is TRBD1 (6 bases). The germline V gene has CDR1 LGHNT and CDR2 FRNRAP. The CDR3 totals 16 residues. V lost 0 bases and J 10 bases, leaving 19 bases between the germline ends. The CDR3 DNA reads TGTGCTAGTGGTTTGGTACTTGGGACACGCATTTATCCCCAGCATTTT. Its translation is CASGLVLGTRIYPQHF.

The chain employs TRBV6-2 or TRBV6-3 and TRBJ1-1; D call uncertain. V was trimmed by 3 bases and J by 6 bases, leaving 8 bases between them. Germline values: CDR1 MNHEY, CDR2 SVGEGT. The CDR3 spans 12 residues. CDR3 DNA sequence: TGTGCCAGCAGTTATTGGGAATCTGAAGCTTTCTTT. Translation gives CASSYWESEAFF.

The rearrangement uses TRBV5-4 and TRBJ2-1; a weak D match, TRBD2 (5 bases). The CDR3 has 14 residues. CDR1 is SGHNT, CDR2 YYREEE, per germline (reference sequence). Trimming pared 3 bases from V and 2 bases from J, leaving 9 bases between. The CDR3: CASSSTGTYNEQFF. The CDR3, as DNA: TGTGCCAGCAGCTCTACCGGGACCTACAATGAGCAGTTCTTC.

The chain combines TRBV5-1 with TRBJ2-3; 10 nucleotides match TRBD1. Unmatched junction bases numbered 7, after V lost 4 bases and J lost 5 bases. The CDR3 totals 15 residues. Germline V gives CDR1 SGHRS, CDR2 YFSETQ. CDR3 nucleotide sequence: TGCGCCAGCAGCCTTCAGACAGGGGGCGGAGATACGCAGTATTTT. Translation gives CASSLQTGGGDTQYF.

The V gene is TRBV11-2, the J gene TRBJ1-2; D might be TRBD1 (6 bases). Germline V gene sequence: CDR1 SGHAT, CDR2 FQNNGV. The ends were cut back, 5 bases at V and 2 bases at J, with 15 bases in the middle. The CDR3 extends over 15 amino acids. CDR3 bases: TGTGCCAGCAGCCCGGGGGGCAGTTTGAACTATGGCTACACCTTC. Protein: CASSPGGSLNYGYTF.

The genes are TRBV19 and TRBJ2-7; 8 nucleotides agree with TRBD1. The germline gives CDR1 LNHDA, CDR2 SQIVND (reference sequence). V gave up 5 bases and J gave up 5 bases; unmatched junction bases: 8. The CDR3 has 14 amino acids. This CDR3 is CASSVLDREDEQYF. Written as DNA, the CDR3 is TGTGCCAGTAGTGTTTTGGACAGGGAGGACGAGCAGTACTTC.

V gene TRBV15 combines with J gene TRBJ2-7; no definite D call. CDR1 is LNHNV, CDR2 YYDKDF, per germline (reference sequence). V lost 0 bases, J lost 1 base, and 7 bases lay in between. The CDR3 is 14 residues long. The chain's CDR3 is CATSRDRKSYEQYF. The CDR3 region has the DNA TGTGCCACCAGCAGAGATCGCAAGTCCTACGAGCAGTACTTC.

V is TRBV28 and J is TRBJ2-7; perhaps TRBD2 as D (6 bases). The CDR3 is made up of 14 amino acids. Trimming left V 5 bases short and J 3 bases short, with 14 bases between. Per the germline V gene, CDR1 is MDHEN and CDR2 is SYDVKM. This CDR3 is CASSRWEDHYEQYF. Written as DNA, the CDR3 is TGTGCCAGCAGTCGTTGGGAGGATCACTACGAGCAGTACTTC.

This sequence joins TRBV19 and TRBJ2-1, with 7 bases lining up with TRBD2. The CDR3 runs to 16 residues. V was pared by 3 bases and J by 2 bases, with 7 bases of the junction left unmatched. Germline CDR1 LNHDA, CDR2 SQIVND (reference sequence). CDR3 region: CASSMGGSFTYNEQFF. The CDR3 nucleotides read TGTGCCAGTAGTATGGGGGGGAGCTTCACCTACAATGAGCAGTTCTTC.